This is a list of T cell receptor beta chains from one sample in a study of shared clonotypes between healthy human individuals. Some clones are missing from TCRdb's copy, which holds only in-frame ones; the method was immunoSEQ multiplex PCR. The sample shows approximately 320,000 clones, approximately 74% of them seen only once. Sequencing used memory CD4+ T cells sorted from blood. Every receptor here comes from a man under 40 in good health. Both conserved end residues are part of each CDR3. A D gene is named only where the DNA matches it firmly. The size field is filled for only some rows; it gives once, few, many or a size class.

J,V,size,D,CDR3,DNA
TRBJ1-2,TRBV29-1,-,-,CSVADSLYGYTF,TGCAGCGTCGCCGACAGCCTCTATGGCTACACCTTC
TRBJ2-7,TRBV5-1,-,TRBD1,CASSSLHRDSSYEQYF,TGCGCCAGCAGCTCTCTCCACCGGGACAGCTCCTACGAGCAGTACTTC
TRBJ1-3,TRBV13,-,-,CASSRRIFSGNTIYF,TGTGCCAGCAGCCGACGGATTTTCTCTGGAAACACCATATATTTT
TRBJ1-1,TRBV2,-,-,CASSVVNTEAFF,TGTGCCAGCAGTGTAGTGAACACTGAAGCTTTCTTT
TRBJ1-2,TRBV5-1,few,-,CASALETSNYGYTF,TGCGCCAGCGCGCTCGAGACATCTAACTATGGCTACACCTTC
TRBJ1-2,TRBV5-6,-,-,CASSLGSVFYGYTF,TGTGCCAGCAGCTTGGGCAGCGTCTTCTATGGCTACACCTTC
TRBJ2-1,TRBV5-8,-,TRBD1,CASSLGTDFYNEQFF,TGTGCCAGCAGCCTCGGGACAGATTTTTACAATGAGCAGTTCTTC
TRBJ2-1,TRBV10-2,once,TRBD2,CASILAGGYEQFF,TGCGCCAGCATCCTAGCGGGAGGCTATGAGCAGTTCTTC
TRBJ2-2,TRBV4-3,-,-,CASSLTRGTGELFF,TGCGCCAGCAGCCTCACTAGAGGCACCGGGGAGCTGTTTTTT
TRBJ2-3,TRBV7-2,-,-,CASSLVSLNTDTQYF,TGTGCCAGCAGCTTAGTATCGCTAAACACAGATACGCAGTATTTT
TRBJ2-7,TRBV7-2,many,TRBD2,CASSLAGGLSAEQYF,TGTGCCAGCTCACTAGCGGGAGGGCTTTCAGCGGAGCAGTACTTC
TRBJ2-1,TRBV18,-,TRBD2,CASSPGGLAGPLEQFF,TGTGCCAGCTCACCGGGGGGACTAGCGGGACCACTTGAGCAGTTCTTC
TRBJ1-5,TRBV6-1,once,-,CASSGGGYNQPQHF,TGTGCCAGCAGCGGGGGGGGTTACAATCAGCCCCAGCATTTT
TRBJ1-6,TRBV5-1,-,TRBD1,CASSLAPRTGGYNSPLHF,TGCGCCAGCAGCTTGGCACCGAGAACAGGGGGGTATAATTCACCCCTCCACTTT
TRBJ2-7,TRBV7-2,-,-,CASSLDGTWYEQYF,TGTGCCAGCAGCTTAGACGGTACTTGGTACGAGCAGTACTTC
TRBJ2-6,TRBV28,few,TRBD2,CASRVSGGGANVLTF,TGTGCCAGCCGAGTCTCGGGAGGTGGGGCCAACGTCCTGACTTTC
TRBJ2-5,TRBV2,-,TRBD2,CASNPGLAEETQYF,TGTGCCAGCAACCCGGGACTAGCGGAAGAGACCCAGTACTTC
TRBJ2-6,TRBV5-1,-,-,CASSSAGANNVLTF,TGCGCCAGCAGCTCGGCCGGGGCAAACAACGTCCTGACTTTC
TRBJ2-3,TRBV28,-,TRBD1,CASSLLGRWGQRTGDTQYF,TGTGCCAGCAGCCTTTTGGGGCGATGGGGACAGAGAACAGGGGATACGCAGTATTTT
TRBJ2-3,TRBV2,-,-,CASQPLITDTQYF,TGTGCCAGCCAACCGCTAATCACAGATACGCAGTATTTT
TRBJ1-3,TRBV19,few,-,CASSMMDGAGNTIYF,TGTGCCAGTAGTATGATGGACGGCGCCGGAAACACCATATATTTT
TRBJ2-2,TRBV18,-,TRBD2,CASSPGTSGNTGELFF,TGTGCCAGCTCACCCGGGACTAGCGGGAACACCGGGGAGCTGTTTTTT
TRBJ2-2,TRBV6-5,few,-,CASRLFSGELFF,TGTGCCAGCCGGCTGTTTTCCGGGGAGCTGTTTTTT
TRBJ1-1,TRBV25-1,-,-,CVSSRLNTEAFF,TGTGTCAGCAGCAGACTGAACACTGAAGCTTTCTTT
TRBJ2-1,TRBV11-3,-,-,CASSLTGRGDNEQFF,TGTGCCAGCAGCTTGACAGGGCGGGGGGACAATGAGCAGTTCTTC
TRBJ1-2,TRBV11-2,once,-,CASSLVQGNGYTF,TGTGCCAGCAGCTTAGTGCAGGGTAACGGCTACACCTTC
TRBJ2-3,TRBV11-2,-,TRBD2,CASSSGGLAGGVGDTQYF,TGTGCCAGCAGCTCAGGGGGACTAGCGGGAGGAGTTGGAGATACGCAGTATTTT
TRBJ2-1,TRBV14,few,TRBD2,CASSQQTSGSYNEQFF,TGTGCCAGCAGCCAGCAAACTAGCGGGAGCTACAATGAGCAGTTCTTC
TRBJ2-1,TRBV28,-,TRBD1,CASRSDRVSNEQFF,TGTGCCAGCAGATCGGACAGGGTTAGCAATGAGCAGTTCTTC
TRBJ2-2,TRBV27,-,-,CASSFLARDTGELFF,TGTGCCAGCAGTTTCCTAGCTCGCGACACCGGGGAGCTGTTTTTT
TRBJ1-1,TRBV5-1,few,-,CASSLDPNTEAFF,TGCGCCAGCAGCTTGGACCCGAACACTGAAGCTTTCTTT
TRBJ2-7,TRBV2,-,-,CASRWTARVYEQYF,TGTGCCAGCAGGTGGACAGCTAGGGTCTACGAGCAGTACTTC
TRBJ2-1,TRBV19,few,TRBD1,CAIRTGTGSYNEQFF,TGTGCCATTCGCACCGGGACAGGGTCCTACAATGAGCAGTTCTTC
TRBJ1-1,TRBV12-2,-,-,CASPMRGNTEAFF,TGTGCAAGTCCCATGCGGGGGAACACTGAAGCTTTCTTT
TRBJ2-7,TRBV5-1,few,-,CATSDPGSSSYEQYF,TGCGCCACGTCCGACCCTGGGTCGAGCTCCTACGAGCAGTACTTC
TRBJ1-3,TRBV15,-,-,CATSPRLSGNTIYF,TGTGCCACCAGCCCCCGCCTCTCTGGAAACACCATATATTTT
TRBJ1-1,TRBV2,-,-,CASRGDSFTEAFF,TGTGCCAGCAGGGGGGATTCCTTTACTGAAGCTTTCTTT
TRBJ2-3,TRBV19,-,-,CASTRDGFTDTQYF,TGTGCCAGTACCAGGGACGGATTCACAGATACGCAGTATTTT
TRBJ1-4,TRBV19,-,-,CASRDNGREEKLFF,TGTGCCAGTAGGGACAACGGGCGTGAGGAAAAACTGTTTTTT
TRBJ2-7,TRBV2,-,-,CASSGQNYEQYF,TGTGCCAGCTCCGGACAGAACTACGAGCAGTACTTC
TRBJ2-7,TRBV7-2,-,-,CASSLMGYPNYEQYF,TGTGCCAGCAGCTTAATGGGGTATCCTAACTACGAGCAGTACTTC
TRBJ1-1,TRBV18,-,-,CASSPQRSFGTEAFF,TGTGCCAGCTCACCACAGCGCTCGTTCGGCACTGAAGCTTTCTTT
TRBJ1-3,TRBV6-1,-,-,CASRTGLSGNTIYF,TGTGCCAGCAGAACCGGACTTTCGGGAAACACCATATATTTT
TRBJ2-1,TRBV7-6,-,-,CASSPQGVTNEQFF,TGTGCCAGCAGCCCACAGGGAGTGACAAATGAGCAGTTCTTC
TRBJ1-5,TRBV5-6,-,TRBD1,CASRRQGERSKPQHF,TGTGCCAGCAGACGACAGGGGGAGAGGAGTAAGCCCCAGCATTTT
TRBJ2-2,TRBV5-1,-,-,CASSLDPRGAGELFF,TGCGCCAGCAGCTTGGACCCCCGAGGGGCCGGGGAGCTGTTTTTT
TRBJ2-3,TRBV19,-,TRBD2,CASSIGLAKDTQYF,TGTGCCAGTAGTATAGGACTAGCAAAAGATACGCAGTATTTT
TRBJ2-1,TRBV6-5,-,-,CASSYAQGTSNEQFF,TGTGCCAGCAGTTACGCCCAAGGGACTTCCAATGAGCAGTTCTTC
TRBJ2-7,TRBV5-1,-,-,CASSPAGTRASYEQYF,TGCGCCAGCAGCCCCGCAGGGACACGCGCCTCCTACGAGCAGTACTTC
TRBJ2-7,TRBV7-2,few,TRBD2,CASSRSTTSGSGYEQYF,TGTGCCAGCAGCCGAAGTACAACTAGCGGGAGTGGGTACGAGCAGTACTTC
TRBJ2-1,TRBV15,-,TRBD1,CATSRDKQGPVEQFF,TGTGCCACCAGCAGAGATAAACAGGGGCCAGTTGAGCAGTTCTTC
TRBJ2-1,TRBV30,-,TRBD2,CAWSVDLAGGFF,TGTGCCTGGAGTGTAGATCTAGCGGGAGGGTTCTTC
TRBJ2-1,TRBV7-9,-,-,CASSNQNEQFF,TGTGCCAGCAGCAATCAAAATGAGCAGTTCTTC
TRBJ2-1,TRBV4-1,-,TRBD2,CASSHRGTSGNNEQFF,TGCGCCAGCAGCCACCGAGGGACTAGCGGAAACAATGAGCAGTTCTTC
TRBJ2-3,TRBV28,-,TRBD2,CASSLSGALAASTDTQYF,TGTGCCAGCAGTTTAAGCGGGGCTCTAGCGGCTAGCACAGATACGCAGTATTTT
TRBJ2-7,TRBV19,-,-,CASSIVGGLTYEQYF,TGTGCCAGTAGTATAGTCGGGGGCCTAACCTACGAGCAGTACTTC
TRBJ2-7,TRBV5-4,-,TRBD2,CASSLAGRQTYEQYF,TGTGCCAGCAGCTTAGCGGGGAGGCAGACCTACGAGCAGTACTTC
TRBJ2-1,TRBV2,-,TRBD2,CASSESSGSIYNEQFF,TGTGCCAGCAGTGAATCTAGCGGGAGTATCTACAATGAGCAGTTCTTC
TRBJ1-1,TRBV5-1,-,TRBD1,CASSVKGAWAEAFF,TGCGCCAGCAGCGTCAAGGGGGCATGGGCTGAAGCTTTCTTT
TRBJ2-5,TRBV19,-,-,CASNSGVPGETQYF,TGTGCCAGTAACTCAGGGGTCCCCGGAGAGACCCAGTACTTC